One and the same sample provided the 31 T cell receptor beta chains below, sequenced in a study of cytomegalovirus exposure and HLA in healthy donors. The PCR ran on 60 Vbeta and 13 Jbeta primers. Clones were read by immunoSEQ multiplex PCR, and TCRdb kept only the in-frame ones, dropping some. This table has more than 150,000 clones, around 80% appearing once. Source material: PBMCs. The receptors were sampled from a woman aged 45-65 years in good health and CMV-seropositive.

The chain couples TRBV6-5 to TRBJ2-7; D is uncertain. The V end lost 5 bases, the J end lost 6 bases, and 11 bases lay between the germline ends. Germline CDR1 is MNHEY and CDR2 is SVGAGI. The CDR3 totals 12 residues. The CDR3 spells CASSAQWSEQYF. The CDR3 DNA reads TGTGCCAGCAGTGCTCAATGGAGCGAGCAGTACTTC.

V and J are TRBV7-2 and TRBJ2-5, with 8 bases fitting TRBD1. Germline V lookup: CDR1 SGHTA, CDR2 FQGNSA. The CDR3 contains 15 residues. Germline trimming cut 5 bases from V and 1 base from J; bases unmatched to any gene: 6. Here the CDR3 reads CASSPGQATQETQYF. CDR3 bases: TGTGCCAGCAGCCCGGGACAGGCTACCCAAGAGACCCAGTACTTC. The full variable domain, in which reference TRBV7-2 and TRBJ2-5 provide the parts outside the CDR3, is GAGVSQSPSNKVTEKGKDVELRCDPISGHTALYWYRQSLGQGLEFLIYFQGNSAPDKSGLPSDRFSAERTGGSVSTLTIQRTQQEDSAVYLCASSPGQATQETQYFGPGTRLLVL.

The V gene is TRBV19, the J gene TRBJ2-3; TRBD2 might be the D (5 bases). The V end was cut by 3 bases, the J end by 0 bases, with 13 bases between. The CDR3 contains 16 residues. CDR1 and CDR2 from the germline V gene are LNHDA and SQIVND (reference sequence). This chain's CDR3 is CASSMYAGPSTDTQYF. CDR3 coding DNA: TGTGCCAGTAGTATGTACGCGGGTCCGAGCACAGATACGCAGTATTTT.

The chain has TRBV11-2 and TRBJ2-7; a possible D gene is TRBD2 (5 bases). The CDR3 has 14 residues. V gave up 4 bases and J gave up 0 bases, with 10 bases separating them. CDR1 is SGHAT, CDR2 FQNNGV, per germline. The CDR3 spells CASSSTRGSYEQYF. The CDR3 DNA is TGTGCCAGCAGCTCCACCCGGGGCTCCTACGAGCAGTACTTC.

The J gene is TRBJ2-1, the V gene TRBV9; D is unresolved. The germline gives CDR1 SGDLS, CDR2 YYNGEE. This CDR3 region has 16 residues. Deletions cut 0 bases from V and 0 bases from J, with 10 bases between. CDR3 nucleotides: TGTGCCAGCAGCGTAGATGCAGGTTACTCCTACAATGAGCAGTTCTTC. Translating gives CASSVDAGYSYNEQFF.

This clone was seen only once. Other nucleotide sequences from this sample produce the same CDR3. The J gene is TRBJ2-1, the V gene TRBV7-2; D is unclear. CDR1 is SGHTA and CDR2 is FQGNSA in the germline V gene. V was clipped by 0 bases and J by 4 bases, with 4 bases between them. This CDR3 contains 13 residues. The CDR3 bases are TGTGCCAGCAGCTTAGCGCGGTACAATGAGCAGTTCTTC. This gives the protein CASSLARYNEQFF.

With regard to this clone: This sample includes further DNA sequences coding for the same CDR3. The chain joins TRBV6-5 to TRBJ2-7; possibly TRBD2 for D (5 bases). In germline, CDR1 is MNHEY, CDR2 SVGAGI. The CDR3 is 13 residues long. Trimming removed 3 bases at V and 6 bases at J, with 12 bases between. CDR3 DNA sequence: TGTGCCAGCAGTTATCGGCAGGCGGGCGAGCAGTACTTC. Protein sequence: CASSYRQAGEQYF.

The rearrangement joins TRBV12-2 to TRBJ2-4; the table names TRBD2, a call not compared with the DNA. TRBV12-2 is deemed a pseudogene. The CDR3 runs 15 residues. The DNA of the CDR3 is TGTGCAAGTCGCTCCTTTCCTGTAGCCAAAAACATTCAGTACTTC. Amino acids: CASRSFPVAKNIQYF.

This clone has more than one count but fewer than ten. V usage is TRBV14 and J usage is TRBJ2-5, with TRBD2 as a possible D gene (7 bases). The ends were cut back, 4 bases at V and 1 base at J, with 13 bases in the middle. The germline V gene has CDR1 SGHDN and CDR2 FVKESK. The CDR3 runs 15 residues. The CDR3 protein is CASSLLAGAQETQYF. In DNA, the CDR3 is TGTGCCAGCAGCCTACTCGCGGGGGCCCAAGAGACCCAGTACTTC.

The rearrangement links TRBV6-5 to TRBJ2-4, with 10 bases fitting TRBD1. CDR3 length equals 14 residues. Looked up from germline, CDR1 is MNHEY and CDR2 is SVGAGI. Unmatched junction bases numbered 4, after V lost 7 bases and J lost 4 bases. The CDR3 loop is CASIPGQGKNIQYF. Here the CDR3 DNA reads TGTGCCAGCATTCCGGGACAGGGGAAAAACATTCAGTACTTC.

V gene TRBV10-3 combines with J gene TRBJ1-2; D gene unclear. This CDR3 contains 15 residues. Germline V gene sequence: CDR1 ENHRY, CDR2 SYGVKD. V lost 6 bases and J lost 8, with 22 bases in between. CDR3 protein: CAISAPDSSSWGYTF. CDR3 DNA: TGTGCCATCAGCGCTCCGGACTCTTCAAGCTGGGGCTACACCTTC.

This clone was observed a few times. The V gene is TRBV11-2, the J gene TRBJ1-5, with a tentative D call TRBD1 (6 bases). The CDR3 loop spans 13 amino acids. Germline CDR1 and CDR2: SGHAT and FQNNGV. The V end lost 1 base, the J end lost 7 bases, and 8 bases lay between the germline ends. The chain's CDR3 is CASSLVGQQPQHF. The CDR3 DNA reads as TGTGCCAGCAGCTTAGTGGGACAACAGCCCCAGCATTTT.

The chain combines TRBV5-6 with TRBJ1-2; D perhaps matches TRBD1 (6 bases). CDR3 length equals 14 residues. V was pared by 3 bases and J by 6 bases, with 15 bases between. CDR1 SGHDT and CDR2 YYEEEE come from the germline V gene. This CDR3 reads CASSSGHPRDGYTF. CDR3 bases: TGTGCCAGCAGCTCGGGACACCCGAGGGATGGCTACACCTTC.

The rearrangement links TRBV6-1 to TRBJ1-1; no definite D call. The ends were cut back, 3 bases at V and 1 base at J, with 18 bases in the middle. The CDR3 is 17 amino acids. Germline assignment: CDR1 MNHNS and CDR2 SASEGT. CDR3 sequence reads: CASSDSPAPRQNTEAFF. The CDR3 bases are TGTGCCAGCAGTGATTCCCCAGCCCCCAGACAGAACACTGAAGCTTTCTTT.

The V call is TRBV27, the J call TRBJ2-2; perhaps TRBD1 as D (5 bases). With 5 bases removed from V and 3 bases from J, the gap between germline ends came to 19 bases. The CDR3 sequence is 17 residues long. Germline CDR1 is MNHEY and CDR2 is SMNVEV (reference sequence). The CDR3 DNA is TGTGCCAGCAGTATTCTTCTAGGGGCTAGAGACACCGGGGAGCTGTTTTTT. It translates to CASSILLGARDTGELFF.

Worth noting for this clone: This specimen includes other DNA sequences encoding the same CDR3. The CDR3 reads CASSPSTDTQYF. CDR3 DNA: TGTGCCAGCAGTCCTAGCACAGATACGCAGTATTTT. The chain links TRBV27 to TRBJ2-3, with unresolved D. Germline values: CDR1 MNHEY, CDR2 SMNVEV (reference sequence). This CDR3 has 12 residues. With 5 bases removed from V and 0 bases from J, the gap between germline ends came to 3 bases.

This clone was found a few times. The chain carries TRBV11-2 and TRBJ2-3; TRBD1 matches at 7 bases. Looked up from germline, CDR1 is SGHAT and CDR2 is FQNNGV. The length of the CDR3 is 14 residues. The V segment lost 5 bases and the J segment 2 bases; nucleotides outside the gene matches: 4. The CDR3: CASSPGQATDTQYF. The CDR3 nucleotides are TGTGCCAGCAGCCCAGGACAGGCCACAGATACGCAGTATTTT.

This chain links TRBV4-2 with TRBJ1-2, with D possibly being TRBD1 (6 bases). CDR1 is LGHNA, CDR2 YNFKEQ, per germline. V shed 3 bases and J shed 7 bases, with 15 bases lying between them. This CDR3 region has 14 residues. The CDR3 sequence is CASSQGPTGFGYTF. Written as DNA, the CDR3 is TGTGCCAGCAGCCAGGGGCCGACAGGTTTTGGCTACACCTTC.

V and J are TRBV7-9 and TRBJ1-5; 7 positions agree with TRBD1. This CDR3 is 13 amino acids long. CDR1 is SEHNR, CDR2 FQNEAQ, per germline (reference sequence). The ends lost 8 bases at V and 4 bases at J; junction bases unmatched: 5. The CDR3 sequence: CASQQGNNQPQHF. The CDR3 DNA is TGTGCCAGCCAACAGGGGAATAATCAGCCCCAGCATTTT. Using reference TRBV7-9 and TRBJ1-5 for the parts outside the CDR3, the full variable domain is DTGVSQNPRHKITKRGQNVTFRCDPISEHNRLYWYRQTLGQGPEFLTYFQNEAQLEKSRLLSDRFSAERPKGSFSTLEIQRTEQGDSAMYLCASQQGNNQPQHFGDGTRLSIL.

CDR3 bases: TGCGCCAGCAGCCCCTCCTCTGGAAACACCATATATTTT. As protein: CASSPSSGNTIYF. J is TRBJ1-3 and V is TRBV5-1; D is unresolved. Germline assignment: CDR1 SGHRS and CDR2 YFSETQ. Trimming took 4 bases from V and 0 from J, leaving 5 bases between them. CDR3 length: 13 amino acids. Drawing the rest from reference TRBV5-1 and TRBJ1-3, the complete variable domain is KAGVTQTPRYLIKTRGQQVTLSCSPISGHRSVSWYQQTPGQGLQFLFEYFSETQRNKGNFPGRFSGRQFSNSRSEMNVSTLELGDSALYLCASSPSSGNTIYFGEGSWLTVV.

The CDR3 loop is CASSLGPNQPQHF. CDR3 DNA sequence: TGCGCCAGCAGTCTGGGGCCCAATCAGCCCCAGCATTTT. The rearrangement links TRBV5-1 to TRBJ1-5; perhaps TRBD1 as D (5 bases). The V end lost 5 bases, the J end lost 3 bases, and 9 bases lay between the germline ends. The CDR3 runs 13 residues. From germline, CDR1 is SGHRS and CDR2 YFSETQ.

A remark on this clone: One end of the junction fails to match germline, which may point to a read error. The chain uses TRBV15 and TRBJ2-6, with a weak D call TRBD1 (6 bases). Germline CDR1 reads LNHNV; CDR2 reads YYDKDF (reference sequence). The CDR3 extends over 16 amino acids. The CDR3 coding sequence is TGTGCCACCAGCAGAGAAAGGGGGTCTGGGGCCAACGTCCTGGCTTTC. Its translation is CATSRERGSGANVLAF.

The chain is built from TRBV5-6 and TRBJ2-7; 8 positions agree with TRBD2. Germline V gene sequence: CDR1 SGHDT, CDR2 YYEEEE. J gave up 0 bases and V 8 bases, and 7 bases lay outside the gene matches. The CDR3 extends over 14 amino acids. The CDR3 sequence: CASAGGPSSYEQYF. The CDR3 DNA reads as TGTGCCAGTGCGGGGGGCCCTAGCTCCTACGAGCAGTACTTC.

The chain has TRBV28 and TRBJ1-1; 7 positions agree with TRBD1. Germline V lookup: CDR1 MDHEN, CDR2 SYDVKM. The CDR3 has 16 residues. Trimming cost V 1 base and J 4 bases; bases outside gene matches: 9. The CDR3 region is CASSLSGRGLATEAFF. CDR3 nucleotide sequence: TGTGCCAGCAGTTTATCTGGCAGGGGGTTGGCCACTGAAGCTTTCTTT.

The rearrangement links TRBV7-3 to TRBJ2-3; 8 bases map to TRBD2. This CDR3 has 17 amino acids. The J segment lost 8 bases and the V segment lost 2 bases, leaving 15 bases of the junction unmatched. Germline V gene data show CDR1 as SGHTA and CDR2 as FQGTGA. The DNA for the CDR3 is TGTGCCAGCAGCTTAGCGGGGGGCTCGGGCCGCAGAGGTACGCAGTATTTT. Translation: CASSLAGGSGRRGTQYF.

The gene calls are TRBV28 and TRBJ1-3; D is unresolved. The V gene lost 1 base and the J gene lost 2 bases, with 3 bases spanning the gap. This CDR3 has 13 residues. The germline gives CDR1 MDHEN, CDR2 SYDVKM. The CDR3: CASSLSAGNTIYF. Here the CDR3 DNA reads TGTGCCAGCAGTTTATCGGCTGGAAACACCATATATTTT.

The chain links TRBV18 to TRBJ1-1, with D hard to call. The CDR3 contains 13 residues. Germline values: CDR1 KGHSH, CDR2 LQKENI. The V and J ends lost 5 bases and 4 bases respectively, with 11 bases between them. CDR3 sequence: CASSLTGATEAFF. The CDR3 DNA follows: TGTGCCAGCTCATTAACGGGTGCCACTGAAGCTTTCTTT.

This chain links TRBV6-1 with TRBJ2-5, with D uncertain. CDR1 and CDR2 (germline): MNHNS, SASEGT. The CDR3 sequence is 13 residues long. V was pared by 2 bases and J by 7 bases, with 11 bases between. This CDR3 reads CASSESSLVTQYF. In DNA form, the CDR3 reads TGTGCCAGCAGTGAAAGCTCTCTAGTGACCCAGTACTTC.

This chain connects TRBV30 to TRBJ2-5; 8 bases line up with TRBD2. Matching the DNA end better, TRBJ2-7 makes the J call doubtful. The CDR3 loop spans 12 amino acids. The germline CDR1 and CDR2 sequences are GTSNPN and SVGIG (reference sequence). The CDR3 spells CAYSGDSYEQYF. The CDR3 bases are TGTGCCTATAGCGGGGATTCCTACGAGCAGTACTTC.

V gene TRBV30 combines with J gene TRBJ1-1; TRBD1 matches 7 bases. CDR3 size: 17 residues. CDR1 is GTSNPN, CDR2 SVGIG, per germline (reference sequence). V shed 2 bases, J shed 2 bases, and the junction held 14 bases outside the gene matches. CDR3 sequence reads: CAWSISRTGTANTEAFF. The DNA of the CDR3 is TGTGCCTGGAGTATCTCTAGGACCGGGACAGCCAACACTGAAGCTTTCTTT.

The rearrangement uses TRBV6-5 and TRBJ1-2; a possible D gene is TRBD1 (6 bases). This CDR3 contains 12 residues. Trimming left V 7 bases short and J 7 bases short, with 13 bases between. Looked up from germline, CDR1 is MNHEY and CDR2 is SVGAGI. CDR3 nucleotides: TGTGCCAGCACGGGAGGGGGTAGTGGCTACACCTTC. Encoded protein: CASTGGGSGYTF.